The 16 T cell receptor beta chains listed next were all sequenced from one sample in a study of radiotherapy plus CTLA-4 blockade in lung cancer. The assay was immunoSEQ multiplex PCR, and TCRdb's table has in-frame clones only and misses some. Of about 59,000 clones in the sample, around 76% were seen once. Source: peripheral blood, taken from a patient treated with radiotherapy plus ipilimumab. The receptors originated from a human donor with non-small cell lung cancer who had a complete response to radiotherapy plus ipilimumab.

This clone was found a few times. The chain has TRBV2 and TRBJ1-2, with 8 bases aligning to TRBD1. The CDR3 totals 14 residues. The germline CDR1 and CDR2 sequences are SNHLY and FYNNEI. With 6 bases clipped from V and 5 bases from J, the junction kept 8 bases outside the gene matches. DNA for the CDR3: TGTGCCAGCAGGACGTGGGACAGGCAGTATGGCTACACCTTC. It translates to CASRTWDRQYGYTF. The whole variable domain, remainder taken from reference TRBV2 and TRBJ1-2, is EPEVTQTPSHQVTQMGQEVILRCVPISNHLYFYWYRQILGQKVEFLVSFYNNEISEKSEIFDDQFSVERPDGSNFTLKIRSTKLEDSAMYFCASRTWDRQYGYTFGSGTRLTVV.

V gene TRBV5-6 combines with J gene TRBJ1-5; 8 positions agree with TRBD1. The J segment lost 3 bases and the V segment lost 4 bases, leaving 6 bases of the junction unmatched. The germline V gene encodes CDR1 SGHDT and CDR2 YYEEEE. CDR3 length equals 15 residues. Written as DNA, the CDR3 is TGTGCCAGCAGCAGGACAGGGTTGGACAATCAGCCCCAGCATTTT. This sequence encodes CASSRTGLDNQPQHF.

This clone has more than one count but fewer than ten. The chain recombines TRBV10-2 with TRBJ1-3; weak D call: TRBD1 (6 bases). The CDR3 consists of 14 residues. CDR1 WSHSY and CDR2 SAAADI come from the germline V gene. V was shortened by 8 bases and J by 0 bases, with 11 bases between the two germline ends. Here the CDR3 reads CASGQFGSGNTIYF. The CDR3 DNA reads TGCGCCAGCGGACAGTTCGGCTCTGGAAACACCATATATTTT.

Remarks on this clone: At one end, the junction sequence differs from germline, possibly due to a read error. The chain recombines TRBV6-1 with TRBJ1-1; a weak D match, TRBD1 (5 bases). The germline gives CDR1 MNHNS, CDR2 SASEGT. The CDR3 spans 14 residues. This CDR3 reads CVSSEWAGNAEAFF. In DNA form, the CDR3 reads TGTGTCAGCAGTGAATGGGCAGGGAACGCTGAAGCTTTCTTT.

The rearrangement links TRBV5-6 to TRBJ1-4, with D unclear. Germline loops: CDR1 SGHDT, CDR2 YYEEEE. The CDR3 is 16 residues long. Between the trimmed V and J ends, which lost 2 bases and 0 bases, there was a span of 11 bases. In DNA, the CDR3 is TGTGCCAGCAGCTTAATCGGAGTTGCAACTAATGAAAAACTGTTTTTT. Translation gives CASSLIGVATNEKLFF.

The table lists this clone with a count of one. The chain joins TRBV6-5 to TRBJ2-3, with 8 bases matching TRBD2. Germline CDR1 and CDR2: MNHEY and SVGAGI. The ends lost 5 bases at V and 6 bases at J; junction bases unmatched: 7. CDR3 length: 14 residues. The DNA of the CDR3 is TGTGCCAGCAGTGATAGCGGGGCGCGGGATACGCAGTATTTT. Translating gives CASSDSGARDTQYF.

This chain links TRBV7-6 with TRBJ2-2; TRBD1 might be the D (5 bases). In germline, CDR1 is SGHVS, CDR2 FNYEAQ. This CDR3 has 16 residues. Trimming cost V 5 bases and J 1 base, with 14 bases left between them. The CDR3 DNA follows: TGTGCCAGCAGCCATAGACAGAGGCGGAACACCGGGGAGCTGTTTTTT. It is translated as CASSHRQRRNTGELFF.

The gene calls are TRBV14 and TRBJ2-5; TRBD2 might be the D (7 bases). The V end was cut by 5 bases, the J end by 5 bases, with 21 bases between. Germline CDR1 and CDR2: SGHDN and FVKESK. CDR3 length: 16 amino acids. This CDR3 is CASSFERGRVSETQYF. In DNA form, the CDR3 reads TGTGCCAGCAGCTTCGAGAGGGGGAGGGTATCGGAGACCCAGTACTTC.

This clone has a count of ten or more. V gene TRBV10-3 combines with J gene TRBJ1-5; D remains unclear. Deletions cut 2 bases from V and 7 bases from J, with 9 bases between. The CDR3 sequence is 13 residues long. CDR1 is ENHRY and CDR2 is SYGVKD in the germline V gene. CDR3 DNA sequence: TGTGCCATCAGTGAGGGTAGCGGGCAGCCCCAGCATTTT. Its protein product is CAISEGSGQPQHF.

This clone appeared a few times. This chain links TRBV5-1 with TRBJ2-3; D may be TRBD1 (6 bases). This CDR3 is built from 18 residues. Germline CDR1 reads SGHRS; CDR2 reads YFSETQ. V was cut by 2 bases and J by 4 bases, with 23 bases left in between. The CDR3 DNA sequence: TGCGCCAGCAGCTTTCTACCCCTTCAGGGCAGGGGAGCAGATACGCAGTATTTT. This encodes CASSFLPLQGRGADTQYF.

This chain connects TRBV5-1 to TRBJ2-3; D is perhaps TRBD2 (7 bases). V was pared by 1 base and J by 6 bases, with 18 bases between. Looked up from germline, CDR1 is SGHRS and CDR2 is YFSETQ. CDR3 length: 16 amino acids. The CDR3 region has the DNA TGCGCCAGCAGCTTGTTTGGGGGGGGCCTGTACGATACGCAGTATTTT. The encoded protein is CASSLFGGGLYDTQYF.

This clone has only a few counts. The chain joins TRBV19 to TRBJ1-5, with a tentative D call TRBD1 (5 bases). V was shortened by 3 bases and J by 7 bases, with 13 bases between the two germline ends. The germline V gene has CDR1 LNHDA and CDR2 SQIVND (reference sequence). This CDR3 region has 14 residues. The CDR3: CASSMIMGRQPQHF. Here the CDR3 DNA reads TGTGCCAGTAGTATGATTATGGGGCGACAGCCCCAGCATTTT.

The rearrangement links TRBV4-1 to TRBJ2-1; 10 nucleotides match TRBD2. The junction had 12 bases not matched to a gene; V was cut back by 1 base and J by 0 bases. Germline values: CDR1 MGHRA, CDR2 YSYEKL. The CDR3 is 20 amino acids. This chain's CDR3 is CASSQGYILAGDFSYNEQFF. The CDR3 bases are TGCGCCAGCAGCCAAGGATATATCCTAGCGGGAGATTTCTCCTACAATGAGCAGTTCTTC.

V gene TRBV7-9 combines with J gene TRBJ1-5, with D possibly matching TRBD1 (5 bases). With 1 base removed from V and 0 bases from J, the gap between germline ends came to 10 bases. Germline CDR1 is SEHNR and CDR2 is FQNEAQ (reference sequence). There are 16 residues in the CDR3. CDR3: CASSLDAGHSNQPQHF. The CDR3 region has the DNA TGTGCCAGCAGCTTAGATGCAGGGCATAGCAATCAGCCCCAGCATTTT.

The chain is built from TRBV9 and TRBJ2-2, with TRBD1 matching 11 bases. V dropped 4 bases and J dropped 8; count of bases not matched to a gene: 10. Germline CDR1 SGDLS, CDR2 YYNGEE. The CDR3 loop spans 16 amino acids. The CDR3 sequence: CASSREDRGLLGELFF. Here the CDR3 DNA reads TGTGCCAGCAGCCGGGAGGACAGGGGGCTTCTGGGGGAGCTGTTTTTT.

This chain uses TRBV27 with TRBJ2-3; the D gene is possibly TRBD1 (5 bases). The CDR3 runs to 15 residues. Germline CDR1 is MNHEY and CDR2 is SMNVEV (reference sequence). V dropped 6 bases and J dropped 3 bases, with 16 bases sitting between them. The CDR3 DNA reads as TGTGCCAGCAGCCTTGGGGCCCTTGGGACAGATACGCAGTATTTT. Translation gives CASSLGALGTDTQYF.